Each of the 23 T cell receptor beta chains below was sequenced from the same sample in a study of T cell clonality in common variable immunodeficiency. Generated by immunoSEQ multiplex PCR, the TCRdb table keeps only in-frame clones and is missing some. This sample has approximately 50,000 clones, each found more than once. The sample taken for sequencing was peripheral blood mononuclear cells. The receptors derive from a person aged 18 to 75 in good health.

This clone was seen ten or more times. The CDR3 extends 3 residues past the end of the read, so its final part is completed from the germline J gene. The chain recombines TRBV20-1 with TRBJ2-4; 13 nucleotides line up with TRBD2. CDR1 DFQATT and CDR2 SNEGSKA come from the germline V gene (reference sequence). The CDR3 has 16 amino acids. V lost 6 bases to trimming and J lost 5 bases; unmatched junction nucleotides: 10. The chain's CDR3 is CSATLGTSGDENIQYF. CDR3 DNA (partial): TGCAGTGCCACCTTAGGGACTAGCGGGGACGAAAACATT.

This clone was picked up many times. From the germline J gene comes the end of the CDR3, since the read stops 3 residues before it. The rearrangement links TRBV10-1 to TRBJ2-2; possible D gene TRBD2, 6 bases. Germline assignment: CDR1 WNHNN and CDR2 SYGVQD (reference sequence). CDR3 size: 15 residues. V was shortened by 5 bases and J by 1 base, with 11 bases between the two germline ends. CDR3 bases read: TGCGCCAGCAGTTTAGGAGCGGGGAACACCGGGGAG. This codes for CASSLGAGNTGE. The CDR3, in full, reads CASSLGAGNTGELFF.

About this clone: The DNA ends 3 residues before the CDR3 does, and the rest of the CDR3 is filled in from the germline J gene. The rearrangement links TRBV11-2 to TRBJ2-3; D is ambiguous. The CDR3 extends over 15 amino acids. Germline CDR1 reads SGHAT; CDR2 reads FQNNGV. CDR3 DNA, as far as it was read: TGTGCCAGCAGCGCAGTCCCGGGTAGCAATCAGCCG. Translated: CASSAVPGSNQP. The entire CDR3 sequence reads CASSAVPGSNQPQYF.

This clone has ten or more counts. The read ends 3 residues early relative to the CDR3; the germline J gene fills the gap. This chain joins TRBV20-1 and TRBJ2-2; possible D gene TRBD2, 6 bases. CDR1 is DFQATT and CDR2 is SNEGSKA in the germline V gene (reference sequence). V was cut by 2 bases and J by 1 base, with 11 bases left in between. The CDR3 sequence is 15 residues long. Partial CDR3 DNA: TGCAGTGCTAGAAGCGCGGGGCTGAACACCGGGGAG. It translates to CSARSAGLNTGE. The whole CDR3 is CSARSAGLNTGELFF.

This clone was recorded many times. The CDR3 extends 3 residues past the end of the read, so its final part is completed from the germline J gene. The V call is TRBV10-3, the J call TRBJ2-7; D ambiguous. The CDR3 loop spans 11 amino acids. V gave up 6 bases and J gave up 2 bases, with 5 bases separating them. Germline V gene data show CDR1 as ENHRY and CDR2 as SYGVKD. CDR3 DNA, as far as it was read: TGTGCCATCAGACAGACCTACGAG. Encoded protein: CAIRQTYE. The complete CDR3 protein is CAIRQTYEQYF.

This clone was counted between two and nine times. The read ends 3 residues shy of where the CDR3 ends; the end is completed using the germline J gene. V gene TRBV6-1 combines with J gene TRBJ2-4; the match to TRBD1 covers 10 bases. Germline V gives CDR1 MNHNS, CDR2 SASEGT. The CDR3 is 15 amino acids. CDR3 residues: CASSEPGQGIFGQYF. The DNA read from the CDR3 is TGTGCCAGCAGTGAGCCGGGACAGGGGATTTTCGGT.

This clone was recorded many times. The sequence runs out 3 residues before the end of the CDR3; the remainder is reconstructed from the germline J gene. The chain combines TRBV11-2 with TRBJ1-1; a weak D match, TRBD1 (5 bases). Per the germline V gene, CDR1 is SGHAT and CDR2 is FQNNGV. The CDR3 contains 14 residues. Trimming stripped 6 bases from V and 4 bases from J, with 15 bases between. The CDR3 sequence is CASRPVAGGTEAFF. The covered CDR3 bases are TGTGCCAGCAGGCCCGTGGCGGGGGGCACTGAA.

This clone was picked up a small number of times. The sequence runs out 3 residues before the end of the CDR3; the remainder is reconstructed from the germline J gene. The chain links TRBV6-1 to TRBJ1-2, with TRBD1 matching over 10 bases. CDR1 is MNHNS, CDR2 SASEGT, per germline. CDR3 length equals 16 residues. CDR3 bases read: TGTGCCAGCAGTGAACGGGACAGGGGATCCTACAATGAC. Translated: CASSERDRGSYND. The whole CDR3 protein reads CASSERDRGSYNDYTF.

This clone was seen at least ten times. Coverage ceases 3 residues before the CDR3 finishes, and the germline J gene fills in the end. The chain recombines TRBV7-9 with TRBJ2-4; TRBD1 aligns across 7 bases. This CDR3 spans 14 amino acids. Germline V gene data show CDR1 as SEHNR and CDR2 as FQNEAQ (reference sequence). The sequenced part of the CDR3 DNA is TGTGCCAGCAGCCCCTTGACAGGGATCGAGACT. As protein: CASSPLTGIET. From start to end, the CDR3 is CASSPLTGIETQYF.

The sample holds many counts of this clone. Coverage ceases 3 residues before the CDR3 finishes, and the germline J gene fills in the end. The chain has TRBV5-4 and TRBJ2-6, with D perhaps matching TRBD2 (6 bases). This CDR3 has 15 amino acids. Germline V lookup: CDR1 SGHNT, CDR2 YYREEE (reference sequence). Trimming took off 7 bases at V and 0 bases at J, with 11 bases between the two ends. The covered CDR3 bases are TGTGCCAGCGGCTGGCGGGGCTCTGGGGCCAACGTC. It specifies CASGWRGSGANV. The whole CDR3 sequence reads CASGWRGSGANVLTF. Variable domain in full (rest from reference TRBV5-4 and TRBJ2-6): ETGVTQSPTHLIKTRGQQVTLRCSSQSGHNTVSWYQQALGQGPQFIFQYYREEENGRGNFPPRFSGLQFPNYSSELNVNALELDDSALYLCASGWRGSGANVLTFGAGSRLTVL.

In this sample, this clone is medium-sized. Sequencing ends 3 residues short of the CDR3 end; the germline J gene provides the rest. The chain combines TRBV7-3 with TRBJ2-6, with D uncertain. With 5 bases removed from V and 4 bases from J, the gap between germline ends came to 6 bases. This CDR3 region has 13 residues. Looked up from germline, CDR1 is SGHTA and CDR2 is FQGTGA. This chain's CDR3 is CASSLGGANVLTF. CDR3 DNA, as far as it was read: TGTGCCAGCAGCCTCGGGGGGGCCAACGTC.

There are many counts of this clone. The read gets to within 3 residues of the CDR3 end, and the germline J gene fills in the rest. The chain is built from TRBV4-1 and TRBJ2-3; 10 bases align to TRBD1. J gave up 1 base and V 3 bases, and 4 bases lay outside the gene matches. From germline, CDR1 is MGHRA and CDR2 YSYEKL. The CDR3 covers 16 residues. CDR3 loop: CASSHRTGGGTDTQYF. The DNA read from the CDR3 is TGCGCCAGCAGCCATCGGACAGGGGGAGGCACAGATACG.

This clone was picked up a small number of times. The read ends 3 residues before the CDR3 terminus; that terminus is restored from the germline J gene. The rearrangement uses TRBV20-1 and TRBJ1-6; D may be TRBD1 (5 bases). The germline V and J ends were trimmed by 3 bases and 9 bases, with 18 bases remaining between them. Germline V gene data show CDR1 as DFQATT and CDR2 as SNEGSKA (reference sequence). The CDR3 consists of 15 residues. CDR3 residues: CSARAPGEDSSPLHF. CDR3 DNA (partial): TGCAGTGCTAGGGCCCCGGGGGAAGATAGTTCACCC.

As for this clone: The read falls 3 residues short of the CDR3 end, and the missing part is taken from the germline J gene. Other DNA variants within this sample encode the same CDR3. The chain uses TRBV6-4 and TRBJ2-3; the match to TRBD2 covers 7 bases. V lost 6 bases to trimming and J lost 1 base; unmatched junction nucleotides: 4. This CDR3 is 14 amino acids long. Germline V CDR1 and CDR2: MRHNA, SNTAGT. CDR3 sequence: CASSARGGTDTQYF. The CDR3 bases that were read are TGTGCCAGCAGCGCCCGGGGGGGCACAGATACG.

This clone was seen ten or more times. Read data end 3 residues before the CDR3 end; the end is taken from the germline J gene. The V gene is TRBV4-2, the J gene TRBJ2-7, with 11 positions matching TRBD2. V dropped 0 bases and J dropped 1; count of bases not matched to a gene: 5. The CDR3 is made up of 17 amino acids. Germline-derived CDR1 and CDR2 are LGHNA and YNFKEQ. Partial CDR3 DNA: TGTGCCAGCAGCCAAGAATCCGGGACTAGCGGTTCCTACGAG. Protein product: CASSQESGTSGSYE. The entire CDR3 is CASSQESGTSGSYEQYF.

At least ten counts were recorded for this clone. The CDR3 extends 3 residues past the end of the read, so its final part is completed from the germline J gene. The chain carries TRBV5-1 and TRBJ1-2; tentatively, D is TRBD1 (5 bases). This CDR3 has 16 amino acids. V gave up 0 bases and J gave up 2 bases, with 14 bases separating them. The germline CDR1 and CDR2 sequences are SGHRS and YFSETQ. The DNA read from the CDR3 is TGCGCCAGCAGCTTGGCCATTGTAGGGGCCAACTATGGC. Its translation is CASSLAIVGANYG. The CDR3 in its entirety is CASSLAIVGANYGYTF.

This clone has at least ten counts. The read falls 3 residues short of the CDR3 end, and the missing part is taken from the germline J gene. This rearrangement joins TRBV14 to TRBJ2-3; 7 bases match TRBD2. CDR1 SGHDN and CDR2 FVKESK come from the germline V gene. Trimming at V came to 4 bases and at J to 0 bases, leaving 1 base not matched to a gene. The CDR3 consists of 14 residues. The covered CDR3 bases are TGTGCCAGCAGCCGGACTAGGAGCACAGATACG. Translated, it gives CASSRTRSTDT. The complete CDR3 protein is CASSRTRSTDTQYF.

This clone has a handful of counts. The read ends 3 residues early relative to the CDR3; the germline J gene fills the gap. The V gene is TRBV10-2, the J gene TRBJ2-1; 11 bases map to TRBD2. CDR1 and CDR2 (germline): WSHSY, SAAADI. J gave up 5 bases and V 6 bases, and 0 bases lay outside the gene matches. The CDR3 loop spans 13 amino acids. The CDR3 bases that were read are TGCGCCAGCAGGACTAGCGGGGACAATGAG. Protein sequence: CASRTSGDNE. The whole CDR3 protein reads CASRTSGDNEQFF.

The table lists this clone with many counts. The read terminates 3 residues before the CDR3 end, so the remaining end is supplied by the germline J gene. V and J are TRBV28 and TRBJ2-7; D remains ambiguous. The germline CDR1 and CDR2 sequences are MDHEN and SYDVKM. The V end was cut by 7 bases, the J end by 0 bases, with 13 bases between. The CDR3 is made up of 14 amino acids. Incomplete CDR3 DNA: TGTGCCAGCACCACCCCTGCTAACTCCTACGAG. The encoded protein is CASTTPANSYE. The entire CDR3 is CASTTPANSYEQYF.

This clone was counted many times. The missing CDR3 end, 3 residues past where the read stops, is filled in from the germline J gene. The chain combines TRBV6-1 with TRBJ1-5; D unresolved. Germline values: CDR1 MNHNS, CDR2 SASEGT. There are 14 residues in the CDR3. Trimming cost V 3 bases and J 4 bases, with 10 bases left between them. The CDR3 DNA, read in part, is TGTGCCAGCAGTGATCGGTCTCTGAATCAGCCC. The encoded protein is CASSDRSLNQP. The full CDR3 reads CASSDRSLNQPQHF.

This clone was recorded at least ten times. The CDR3 end falls 3 residues outside the read, so it is completed with the germline J gene. The rearrangement links TRBV20-1 to TRBJ2-1; D is perhaps TRBD2 (6 bases). The CDR3 contains 14 residues. V lost 3 bases to trimming and J lost 3 bases, with 12 bases between them. CDR1 is DFQATT, CDR2 SNEGSKA, per germline (reference sequence). The covered CDR3 bases are TGCAGTGCTAGTCAGCTAGCGCTCTACAATGAG. This codes for CSASQLALYNE. In full, the CDR3 reads CSASQLALYNEQFF.

Many counts were recorded for this clone. The sequence runs out 3 residues before the end of the CDR3; the remainder is reconstructed from the germline J gene. This chain uses TRBV7-6 with TRBJ2-1; D ambiguous. The CDR3 is made up of 16 amino acids. V was shortened by 1 base and J by 0 bases, with 10 bases between the two germline ends. CDR1 and CDR2 (germline): SGHVS, FNYEAQ. Incomplete CDR3 DNA: TGTGCCAGCAGCTTAGGTCCCCCTAGCTCCTACAATGAG. Residues: CASSLGPPSSYNE. The entire CDR3 protein is CASSLGPPSSYNEQFF.

This clone was recorded many times. Sequencing ends 3 residues short of the CDR3 end; the germline J gene provides the rest. This chain links TRBV7-3 with TRBJ2-2; 9 positions agree with TRBD1. This CDR3 region has 13 residues. V was clipped by 10 bases and J by 6 bases; unmatched bases: 6. Germline V lookup: CDR1 SGHTA, CDR2 FQGTGA. CDR3 bases read: TGTGCCACCAAAACAGGGGGCCCCGGGGAG. This codes for CATKTGGPGE. The entire CDR3 is CATKTGGPGELFF.